This is a list of T cell receptor beta chains from one sample in a study of early T cells in non-severe SARS-CoV-2 infection. TCRdb reanalysed the 5' RACE reads using MiXCR and keeps one entry per CDR3 protein. Among nearly 80,000 distinct CDR3 sequences, around 13% were seen once, and the ten largest hold approximately 1%. Sample: whole blood. The receptors here all came from an adult who was a healthcare worker with PCR-confirmed SARS-CoV-2 infection or an uninfected control (not recorded which). Both conserved end residues are part of each CDR3. Each record gives: V gene, J gene, clone size, D gene, CDR3 protein, CDR3 DNA. A D gene is named only where the DNA matches it firmly. Size tells how often a clone was seen (once, few, many) or the class of an expanded clone, and some rows leave it out.

V gene: TRBV24-1; J gene: TRBJ1-5; clone size: many; D gene: .; CDR3 protein: CATSERQLAQPQHF; CDR3 DNA: TGTGCCACCAGTGAGAGACAGTTGGCTCAGCCCCAGCATTTT
V gene: TRBV18; J gene: TRBJ1-5; clone size: few; D gene: .; CDR3 protein: CASSPDTAGSQPQHF; CDR3 DNA: TGTGCCAGCTCACCTGACACTGCCGGTAGTCAGCCCCAGCATTTT
V gene: TRBV7-9; J gene: TRBJ1-6; clone size: .; D gene: .; CDR3 protein: CASSLAIVLEHNSPLHF; CDR3 DNA: TGTGCCAGCAGCTTAGCGATTGTCCTCGAGCATAATTCACCCCTCCACTTT
V gene: TRBV30; J gene: TRBJ2-7; clone size: many; D gene: .; CDR3 protein: CAWSWGDEQYF; CDR3 DNA: TGTGCCTGGAGTTGGGGTGACGAGCAGTACTTC
V gene: TRBV3-1; J gene: TRBJ2-7; clone size: few; D gene: .; CDR3 protein: CASSPPGTAYEQYF; CDR3 DNA: TGTGCCAGCAGCCCGCCCGGCACCGCCTACGAGCAGTACTTC
V gene: TRBV20-1; J gene: TRBJ1-5; clone size: .; D gene: .; CDR3 protein: CSARVPGRRHNQPQHF; CDR3 DNA: TGCAGTGCTAGAGTTCCGGGCAGGCGCCACAATCAGCCCCAGCATTTT
V gene: TRBV6-4; J gene: TRBJ1-6; clone size: few; D gene: .; CDR3 protein: CASSDSEGSPLHF; CDR3 DNA: TGTGCCAGCAGTGACTCAGAGGGGTCACCCCTCCACTTT
V gene: TRBV9; J gene: TRBJ1-1; clone size: .; D gene: TRBD1; CDR3 protein: CASSVTGGVAFF; CDR3 DNA: TGTGCCAGCAGCGTGACAGGGGGCGTAGCTTTCTTT
V gene: TRBV20-1; J gene: TRBJ2-1; clone size: many; D gene: .; CDR3 protein: CSARKLSSSYNEQFF; CDR3 DNA: TGCAGTGCTAGGAAGTTATCTAGCTCCTACAATGAGCAGTTCTTC
V gene: TRBV6-6; J gene: TRBJ1-6; clone size: few; D gene: TRBD1; CDR3 protein: CASSFVQGISYNSPLHF; CDR3 DNA: TGTGCCAGCAGTTTTGTACAGGGGATCTCCTATAATTCACCCCTCCACTTT
V gene: TRBV7-8; J gene: TRBJ2-1; clone size: few; D gene: TRBD2; CDR3 protein: CASSPRGAGVYNEQFF; CDR3 DNA: TGTGCCAGCAGCCCCAGGGGAGCGGGGGTATACAATGAGCAGTTCTTC
V gene: TRBV6-2/TRBV6-3; J gene: TRBJ1-1; clone size: few; D gene: .; CDR3 protein: CASSYRGLGDTEAFF; CDR3 DNA: TGTGCCAGCAGTTACAGAGGACTCGGGGACACTGAAGCTTTCTTT
V gene: TRBV6-2/TRBV6-3; J gene: TRBJ2-6; clone size: few; D gene: .; CDR3 protein: CASNKGQFSGANVLTF; CDR3 DNA: TGTGCCAGCAACAAAGGACAGTTCTCTGGGGCCAACGTCCTGACTTTC
V gene: TRBV5-1; J gene: TRBJ2-1; clone size: once; D gene: .; CDR3 protein: CASSLAGLSYNEQFF; CDR3 DNA: TGCGCCAGCAGCTTGGCCGGGCTCTCCTACAATGAGCAGTTCTTC
V gene: TRBV7-2; J gene: TRBJ1-5; clone size: few; D gene: .; CDR3 protein: CASSAALYQPQHF; CDR3 DNA: TGTGCCAGCAGCGCCGCTCTTTATCAGCCCCAGCATTTT
V gene: TRBV2; J gene: TRBJ2-3; clone size: .; D gene: .; CDR3 protein: CASSVESTDTQYF; CDR3 DNA: TGTGCCAGCAGTGTAGAAAGCACAGATACGCAGTATTTT
V gene: TRBV18; J gene: TRBJ1-3; clone size: .; D gene: .; CDR3 protein: CASSPDVSFSGNTIYF; CDR3 DNA: TGTGCCAGCTCACCAGATGTCAGCTTCTCTGGAAACACCATATATTTT
V gene: TRBV30; J gene: TRBJ2-7; clone size: few; D gene: TRBD1; CDR3 protein: CAWTWGTGGAYEQYF; CDR3 DNA: TGTGCCTGGACCTGGGGGACAGGGGGCGCCTACGAGCAGTACTTC
V gene: TRBV25-1; J gene: TRBJ2-7; clone size: many; D gene: .; CDR3 protein: CASSGQGIDEQYF; CDR3 DNA: TGTGCCAGCAGTGGCCAGGGGATCGACGAGCAGTACTTC
V gene: TRBV29-1; J gene: TRBJ1-1; clone size: .; D gene: .; CDR3 protein: CSVGEGREAFF; CDR3 DNA: TGCAGCGTTGGGGAGGGGCGGGAAGCTTTCTTT
V gene: TRBV10-3; J gene: TRBJ2-6; clone size: .; D gene: TRBD1; CDR3 protein: CAISSPGGTSGANVLTF; CDR3 DNA: TGTGCCATCAGTTCCCCAGGGGGAACCTCTGGGGCCAACGTCCTGACTTTC
V gene: TRBV30; J gene: TRBJ1-3; clone size: .; D gene: .; CDR3 protein: CAWSARGIGIGNTIYF; CDR3 DNA: TGTGCCTGGAGTGCCAGGGGAATCGGAATTGGAAACACCATATATTTT
V gene: TRBV6-4; J gene: TRBJ2-2; clone size: many; D gene: .; CDR3 protein: CASSDSTVGELFF; CDR3 DNA: TGTGCCAGCAGTGACTCGACAGTCGGGGAGCTGTTTTTT
V gene: TRBV27; J gene: TRBJ2-1; clone size: many; D gene: TRBD2; CDR3 protein: CASSPRWTSGYNEQFF; CDR3 DNA: TGTGCCAGCAGCCCCCGTTGGACTAGCGGTTACAATGAGCAGTTCTTC
V gene: TRBV5-5; J gene: TRBJ1-4; clone size: few; D gene: .; CDR3 protein: CASTPTTGATNEKLFF; CDR3 DNA: TGTGCCAGCACCCCGACCACAGGCGCAACTAATGAAAAACTGTTTTTT
V gene: TRBV29-1; J gene: TRBJ2-7; clone size: few; D gene: .; CDR3 protein: CSVNGGTAASYEQYF; CDR3 DNA: TGCAGCGTCAACGGAGGGACAGCTGCCTCCTACGAGCAGTACTTC
V gene: TRBV28; J gene: TRBJ1-4; clone size: many; D gene: .; CDR3 protein: CASSLPDSNEKLFF; CDR3 DNA: TGTGCCAGCAGTTTGCCGGACAGTAATGAAAAACTGTTTTTT
V gene: TRBV20-1; J gene: TRBJ2-7; clone size: many; D gene: TRBD2; CDR3 protein: CSVPDQTLAGGPYEQYF; CDR3 DNA: TGCAGTGTTCCGGACCAGACCTTAGCGGGAGGGCCCTACGAGCAGTACTTC
V gene: TRBV11-2; J gene: TRBJ1-1; clone size: .; D gene: TRBD1; CDR3 protein: CASSFLTGGVNTEAFF; CDR3 DNA: TGTGCCAGCAGCTTTCTAACAGGGGGGGTGAACACTGAAGCTTTCTTT
V gene: TRBV28; J gene: TRBJ2-3; clone size: few; D gene: .; CDR3 protein: CASTRTDTQYF; CDR3 DNA: TGTGCCAGCACCCGCACAGATACGCAGTATTTT
V gene: TRBV6-1; J gene: TRBJ1-2; clone size: many; D gene: .; CDR3 protein: CASAGTVYGYTF; CDR3 DNA: TGTGCCAGCGCCGGGACCGTCTATGGCTACACCTTC
V gene: TRBV18; J gene: TRBJ1-1; clone size: few; D gene: TRBD1; CDR3 protein: CASSPDRGGTEAFF; CDR3 DNA: TGTGCCAGCTCACCGGACAGGGGTGGCACTGAAGCTTTCTTT
V gene: TRBV12-3/TRBV12-4; J gene: TRBJ1-6; clone size: many; D gene: TRBD1; CDR3 protein: CASSEYRGRSPLHF; CDR3 DNA: TGTGCCAGCAGCGAATACAGGGGTCGATCACCCCTCCACTTT
V gene: TRBV28; J gene: TRBJ2-7; clone size: .; D gene: TRBD1; CDR3 protein: CASRREAGTGYEQYF; CDR3 DNA: TGTGCCAGCAGGCGCGAAGCCGGGACAGGCTACGAGCAGTACTTC
V gene: TRBV14; J gene: TRBJ1-1; clone size: .; D gene: .; CDR3 protein: CASSQVQNTEAFF; CDR3 DNA: TGTGCCAGCAGCCAGGTACAGAACACTGAAGCTTTCTTT
V gene: TRBV7-9; J gene: TRBJ1-1; clone size: .; D gene: .; CDR3 protein: CASGGTQNTEAFF; CDR3 DNA: TGTGCCAGCGGGGGGACCCAGAACACTGAAGCTTTCTTT
V gene: TRBV7-9; J gene: TRBJ2-1; clone size: .; D gene: .; CDR3 protein: CASSATGYSYNEQFF; CDR3 DNA: TGTGCCAGCAGCGCGACAGGCTACTCCTACAATGAGCAGTTCTTC
V gene: TRBV7-8; J gene: TRBJ1-1; clone size: many; D gene: .; CDR3 protein: CASSFFQGNMNTEAFF; CDR3 DNA: TGTGCCAGCAGCTTCTTTCAGGGGAACATGAACACTGAAGCTTTCTTT
V gene: TRBV20-1; J gene: TRBJ2-3; clone size: few; D gene: .; CDR3 protein: CSGSKVQGRRMGLDTQYF; CDR3 DNA: TGCAGTGGCTCCAAGGTCCAGGGAAGGAGGATGGGCTTAGATACGCAGTATTTT
V gene: TRBV4-1; J gene: TRBJ1-1; clone size: .; D gene: .; CDR3 protein: CASSNFFEAFF; CDR3 DNA: TGCGCCAGCAGCAATTTTTTTGAAGCTTTCTTT